This T cell receptor beta chain was captured by sequencing in a study of neurological immune-mediated disorders (dated 2019 in TCRdb). Regarding the study in general: Among the approximately 35 multiple sclerosis patients, around 30 had relapsing-remitting MS and 3 had secondary progressive MS. Peripheral blood TCR-beta repertoires from patients with HTLV-I-associated myelopathy (HAM/TSP), patients with multiple sclerosis, and healthy controls were compared in the study using UMI-based sequencing. Longitudinal samples, technical triplicates and paired sorted CD4+ and CD8+ T-cell subsets, alongside PBMC samples, were included among the approximately 110 TCR-beta libraries. The cohort included approximately 70 subjects: 14 with HAM/TSP, about 34 with multiple sclerosis, and 20 or so healthy controls. Summary of the overall study and its limitations: Across subjects, expanded clones never shared an identical CDR3 amino acid sequence, which suggests that the TCR-beta repertoires in every group were private. TCR clonal expansion was highest in HAM/TSP patients and lowest in MS patients, with MS patients falling below even healthy controls. In phylogenetic analysis, the repertoires of 18 of 34 MS patients grouped into a cluster of related CDR3 sequences, which suggests a possible signature at the repertoire level. No clinical or MRI features were associated with the MS cluster, and the authors said that larger cohorts are needed.

This clonotype was seen many times. No antigen is known for it. No clone much larger than this one lies a single base away; base qualities are absent. cDNA was synthesized by template-switch 5'RACE using a primer with a 10-nucleotide random unique molecular identifier that tagged each TCR transcript. Every sequencing run yielded over 180 million TCR-beta sequences covering 15-18 subjects. The RNeasy kit was used to extract total RNA. The KAPA Real-time Library Amplification kit was used to amplify TCR-beta VDJ regions with primers for the TCR constant region and the 5'RACE anchor. Sample indexes and Illumina adaptors were added in a first PCR, and a second PCR then increased library yield. After Ampure bead purification, the roughly 650 bp TCR product was size-selected on a 2% E-gel SizeSelection system. Library quality was checked on a Bioanalyzer, concentration was measured with Qubit, and libraries were quantified with the Kapa Library Quantification kit before pooling. An Illumina HiSeq 2500 sequenced the libraries paired-end 2 x 150 bp. To increase sequence diversity, about 25-31% phiX was spiked into each library pool. In the original analysis: The quality-filtered reads were processed with the UMI-based MiGEC pipeline, whose error correction step removed more than 80% of the raw TCR sequences. IMGT germline references were used for aligning VDJ genes, and each clonotype was defined as a unique CDR3 amino acid sequence together with its V-J genes. Clonal expansion, Shannon diversity and CDR3 relatedness (CalcPairwiseDistances, ClusterSamples) were evaluated with VDJtools, and phylogenetic trees were built with CLCbio workbench. Using coefficient-of-variation modelling across technical triplicates, the study counted a clone as expanded if it had at least 8 unique UMIs. The public reads were run again by TCRdb, first through fastp at Q25 and then through MiXCR, and only productive beta chains were kept. Entries are consolidated by CDR3 protein sequence, retaining the most common genes and DNA. Here the V and J calls rest on TCRdb's processing, not on the authors' analysis. Present in this sample are 25,000 to 40,000 distinct CDR3 sequences, roughly 1.6% of which were seen just once. Of the sample, nearly 9.5% falls within the top ten clones.

CDR1 is given as MDHEN and CDR2 as SYDVKM, both from the germline V gene. The CDR3, from cysteine to phenylalanine, totals 13 residues. Just the 39-base CDR3 DNA is kept, in frame starting at base 1. Relative to germline, V is missing 9 bases and J is missing 1 base, with 6 bases of the junction outside any gene match. Unsorted PBMC libraries were generated from 2 million PBMCs stored in RNAlater at -80 °C until RNA extraction. Multiple sclerosis patients were enrolled in a US clinical protocol under which disease progression was evaluated by magnetic resonance imaging. PBMCs were separated from peripheral blood using Ficoll-Hypaque density gradient centrifugation and then cryopreserved in liquid nitrogen.

The receptor's source is a woman in her twenties or thirties with multiple sclerosis. This chain is built from TRBV28 and TRBJ2-7; 7 of the junction bases match TRBD2. Sequenced sample: PBMCs. The DNA reads TGTGCCAGTCATACGGGGGGTTCCTACGAGCAGTACTTC. It translates to CASHTGGSYEQYF.